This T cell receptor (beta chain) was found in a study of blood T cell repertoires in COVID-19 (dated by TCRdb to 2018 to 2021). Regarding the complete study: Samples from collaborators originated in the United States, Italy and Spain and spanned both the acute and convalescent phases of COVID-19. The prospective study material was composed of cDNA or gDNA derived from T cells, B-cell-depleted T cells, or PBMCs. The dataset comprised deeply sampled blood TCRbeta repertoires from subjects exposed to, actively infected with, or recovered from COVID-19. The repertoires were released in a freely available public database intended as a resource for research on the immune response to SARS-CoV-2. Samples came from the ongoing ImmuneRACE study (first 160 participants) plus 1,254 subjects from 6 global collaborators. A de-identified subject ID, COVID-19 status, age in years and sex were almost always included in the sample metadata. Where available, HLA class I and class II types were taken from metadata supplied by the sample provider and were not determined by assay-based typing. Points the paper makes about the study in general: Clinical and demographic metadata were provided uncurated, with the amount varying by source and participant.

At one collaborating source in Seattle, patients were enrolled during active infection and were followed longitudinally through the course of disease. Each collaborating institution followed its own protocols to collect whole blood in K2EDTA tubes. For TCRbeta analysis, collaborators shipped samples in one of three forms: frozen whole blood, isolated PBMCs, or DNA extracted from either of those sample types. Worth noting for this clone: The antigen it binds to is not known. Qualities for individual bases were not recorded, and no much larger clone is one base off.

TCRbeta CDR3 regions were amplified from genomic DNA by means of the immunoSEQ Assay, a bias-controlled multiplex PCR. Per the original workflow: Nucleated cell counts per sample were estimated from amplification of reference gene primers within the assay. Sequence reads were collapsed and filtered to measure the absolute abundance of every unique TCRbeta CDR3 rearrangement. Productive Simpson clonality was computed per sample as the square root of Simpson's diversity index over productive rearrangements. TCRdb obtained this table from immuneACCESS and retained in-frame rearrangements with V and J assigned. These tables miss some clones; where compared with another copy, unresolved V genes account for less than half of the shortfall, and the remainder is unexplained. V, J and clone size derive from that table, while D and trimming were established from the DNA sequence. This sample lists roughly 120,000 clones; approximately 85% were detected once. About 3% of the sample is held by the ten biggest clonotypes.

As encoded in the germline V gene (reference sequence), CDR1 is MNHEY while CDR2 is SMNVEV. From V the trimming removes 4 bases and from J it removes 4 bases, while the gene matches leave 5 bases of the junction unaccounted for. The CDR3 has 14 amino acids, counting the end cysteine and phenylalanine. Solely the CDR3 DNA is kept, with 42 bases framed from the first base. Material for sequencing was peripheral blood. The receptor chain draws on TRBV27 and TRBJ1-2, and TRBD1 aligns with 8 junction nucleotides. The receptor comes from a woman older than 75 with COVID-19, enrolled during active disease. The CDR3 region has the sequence CASSSGQGIYGYTF. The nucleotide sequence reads TGTGCCAGCAGTTCCGGACAGGGAATCTATGGCTACACCTTC.